The 2 T cell receptor beta chains below come from one sample, sequenced in a study of Ad26.COV2.S vaccination and SARS-CoV-2 variants. The protocol was immunoSEQ multiplex PCR, while the TCRdb copy is restricted to in-frame clones and leaves out a portion. The sample yields 300,000 to 400,000 clones, roughly 90% seen once. Treatment reported: roughly 18 received Ad26.COV2.S at low or high dose, single or two shots; about 5 received placebo; per-sample allocation not given. Sample collection was performed on day 63 after the first vaccine or placebo injection. The sample was peripheral blood, taken in a trial of Ad26.COV2.S vaccine versus placebo. The origin of the receptors is a person aged 18-65 years who received the Ad26.COV2.S COVID-19 vaccine or a placebo.

The V and J genes are TRBV15 and TRBJ1-1, with D tentatively TRBD1 (5 bases). This CDR3 contains 18 residues. With 0 bases removed from V and 0 bases from J, the gap between germline ends came to 17 bases. The germline gives CDR1 LNHNV, CDR2 YYDKDF (reference sequence). The CDR3 spells CATSRDGWGRLMNTEAFF. CDR3 DNA sequence: TGTGCCACCAGCAGAGATGGGTGGGGCAGATTAATGAACACTGAAGCTTTCTTT.

The chain recombines TRBV15 with TRBJ2-7; 7 bases map to TRBD2. This CDR3 is 13 amino acids long. J lost 1 base, V lost 5 bases, and 2 bases had no gene match. CDR1 LNHNV and CDR2 YYDKDF come from the germline V gene (reference sequence). Written as DNA, the CDR3 is TGTGCCACCAGCGGCGGGGGTTCCTACGAGCAGTACTTC. Translation: CATSGGGSYEQYF. Full variable domain (outside the CDR3, taken from reference TRBV15 and TRBJ2-7): DAMVIQNPRYQVTQFGKPVTLSCSQTLNHNVMYWYQQKSSQAPKLLFHYYDKDFNNEADTPDNFQSRRPNTSFCFLDIRSPGLGDTAMYLCATSGGGSYEQYFGPGTRLTVT.